The T cell receptor (beta chain) under discussion was sequenced for a study of siplizumab effects on memory and regulatory T cells. Profiled with immunoSEQ multiplex PCR; TCRdb holds only in-frame clones, not every one. The profile covers tens of thousands of clones, with roughly 97% appearing a single time and roughly 0.031% taken by the ten largest. Input material: naive CD4+ T cells sorted from blood. This TCR was sampled from a human donor in good health.

CDR3 protein: CASSIDGTGEQYF. CDR3 coding DNA: TGTGCCAGTAGTATCGATGGGACAGGGGAGCAGTACTTC. This chain joins TRBV19 and TRBJ2-7; TRBD1 aligns across 9 bases. V was clipped by 3 bases and J by 7 bases; unmatched bases: 4. The CDR3 runs 13 residues. Germline-derived CDR1 and CDR2 are LNHDA and SQIVND (reference sequence).